This is a list of T cell receptor beta chains from one sample in a study of regulatory T cells in long-lasting Graves disease. MiXCR, run by TCRdb on the multiplex PCR reads, gives a single entry per CDR3 protein. The data contain about 440,000 distinct CDR3 sequences, about a sixth of them singletons. This sample also appeared in a second study, on T cells in Graves' hyperthyroidism and ophthalmopathy.

This specimen consisted of peripheral blood mononuclear cells (PBMCs), obtained at new diagnosis, from a patient treated with antithyroid drugs. All receptors come from a woman aged 25 to 39 with Graves disease. Both conserved end residues are part of each CDR3. The D gene is left open where the match is weak. Only some rows state a clone size, as once, few, many or a class for expanded clones.

V	J	D	size	length	CDR3	DNA
TRBV27	TRBJ2-7	TRBD2	-	19	CASSLDRSSSGRWAYEQYF	TGTGCCAGCAGTTTGGACAGATCCTCTAGCGGGAGATGGGCCTACGAGCAGTACTTC
TRBV13	TRBJ2-7	TRBD2	many	18	CASSLVGWGSGSSYEQYF	TGTGCCAGCAGCTTAGTGGGCTGGGGTAGCGGGAGTTCCTACGAGCAGTACTTC
TRBV2	TRBJ2-7	TRBD2	-	12	CASTRGGGEQYF	TGTGCCAGCACTCGGGGGGGTGGTGAGCAGTACTTC
TRBV5-1	TRBJ2-7	TRBD2	few	16	CASSLEAREGLYEQYF	TGCGCCAGCAGCTTGGAGGCGCGGGAGGGCCTGTACGAGCAGTACTTC
TRBV19	TRBJ1-5	TRBD1	-	14	CASSAGQKNQPQHF	TGTGCCAGCTCCGCGGGACAGAAAAATCAGCCCCAGCATTTT
TRBV11-1	TRBJ2-7	TRBD1	many	15	CASSRRGTGLYEQYF	TGTGCCAGCAGTCGAAGGGGGACAGGGCTCTACGAGCAGTACTTC
TRBV11-2	TRBJ1-5	-	-	13	CASREGLGQPQHF	TGTGCCAGCAGGGAGGGACTCGGGCAGCCCCAGCATTTT
TRBV25-1	TRBJ2-3	TRBD2	few	18	CASSEYRGSRLGTDTQYF	TGTGCCAGCAGTGAATATCGCGGGAGTCGGCTAGGCACAGATACGCAGTATTTT
TRBV7-2	TRBJ1-5	TRBD1	few	17	CVSSLSDRPRSNQPQHF	TGTGTCAGCAGCTTATCGGACAGGCCCAGAAGCAATCAGCCCCAGCATTTT
TRBV20-1	TRBJ2-5	-	many	13	CSARDRTSGTQYF	TGCAGTGCTAGGGACAGAACTTCCGGGACCCAGTACTTC
TRBV5-1	TRBJ1-1	-	many	15	CASSPEQSARTEAFF	TGCGCCAGCAGCCCCGAACAAAGCGCACGGACTGAAGCTTTCTTT
TRBV6-1	TRBJ2-7	TRBD2	few	15	CASRPTSVLTNEQYF	TGTGCCAGCAGGCCTACTAGCGTTCTAACTAACGAGCAGTACTTC
TRBV28	TRBJ2-1	-	-	16	CAGIGGRSGSYNEQFF	TGTGCCGGTATCGGGGGGCGTTCCGGCTCCTACAATGAGCAGTTCTTC
TRBV18	TRBJ1-2	-	-	16	CASSPPGAGRIYGYTF	TGTGCCAGCTCACCACCGGGGGCAGGGCGAATCTATGGCTACACCTTC
TRBV7-9	TRBJ2-7	TRBD1	many	15	CASSGARDRGYEQYF	TGTGCCAGCAGCGGGGCCCGGGACAGGGGGTACGAGCAGTACTTC
TRBV4-3	TRBJ2-3	-	-	13	CASSQEPTDTQYF	TGCGCCAGCAGCCAAGAACCAACAGATACGCAGTATTTT